This T cell receptor beta chain was documented in a study of cytomegalovirus exposure and HLA in healthy donors. In the PCR, 60 Vbeta and 13 Jbeta primers were used. Produced via immunoSEQ multiplex PCR; TCRdb's table is partial and in-frame only. The table lists over 150,000 clones, around 80% of them singletons. Notes on this clone: No antigen is known for it.

Study-wide points: In a later analysis, CMV-associated beta chains were mostly HLA-associated, it appeared.

Per germline, CDR1 MGHRA and CDR2 YSYEKL. The ends were cut back, 4 bases at V and 1 base at J, with 10 bases in the middle. The CDR3 covers 14 residues. The sequence was collected from a man aged 25-40 years in good health and CMV-seropositive. The sample taken for sequencing was PBMCs. V gene TRBV4-1 combines with J gene TRBJ2-5, with D maybe TRBD1 (5 bases). CDR3 coding DNA: TGCGCCAGCAGCCCTCGACAGATCCAAGAGACCCAGTACTTC. Translated, it gives CASSPRQIQETQYF.